A single TCR beta chain is shown here with its context. Its antigen is still unknown. The data are from a study of OX40 agonist ivuxolimab in advanced cancers. General study findings and limits: Dosing at 0.1 to 3.0 mg/kg was accompanied by clonal expansion of CD4+ and CD8+ blood T cells by week 6. Among patients with partial responses at 0.1-3.0 mg/kg, clonal expansion was among the lowest.

Measured with immunoSEQ multiplex PCR; TCRdb has only the in-frame clones, and not every one. The sample shows around 70,000 clones, around 81% of them seen only once. Germline CDR1 SGHVS, CDR2 FQNEAQ. J lost 1 base, V lost 0 bases, and 4 bases had no gene match. The CDR3 consists of 16 residues. Specimen: CD4+ or CD8+ T cells sorted from blood, collected in a trial of the OX40 agonist ivuxolimab. The receptor's source is an adult with an advanced solid tumor such as melanoma, head and neck, liver or kidney cancer. The chain is built from TRBV7-8 and TRBJ2-5, with 8 bases aligning to TRBD2. CDR3 DNA: TGTGCCAGCAGCTTAGCGCCAGCGGGGGTCCAAGAGACCCAGTACTTC. Amino acid sequence: CASSLAPAGVQETQYF.